This TCR beta chain was sequenced for a study of identical twins. Study-wide results and limits: It was out-of-frame TCR alpha sharing in monozygotic twins that models underestimated. Insertion counts were lower in abundant cord blood beta clonotypes, a trend that memory repertoires did not show.

Germline values: CDR1 ENHRY, CDR2 SYGVKD. CDR3 length: 11 amino acids. V lost 2 bases to trimming and J lost 12 bases, with 9 bases between them. The sample holds a few counts of this clonotype. Antigen: not known. Unique molecular identifiers were present on cDNA, and template switching added a universal primer site. TCRdb ran MiXCR on the 5' RACE reads and lists one entry per CDR3 protein. The sample holds 690,000 or so distinct CDR3 sequences, roughly 8% seen once. This same sample was also taken into another study, of yellow fever vaccine responses in identical twins.

Sequences were obtained from PBMCs. The TCR sequence derives from a woman aged 18-35 years in good health. The rearrangement joins TRBV10-3 to TRBJ2-3, with D hard to call. CDR3 DNA: TGTGCCATCAGTGAGGGACCAAACCAGTATTTT. Encoded protein: CAISEGPNQYF.